The 13 T cell receptor beta chains given below trace back to one sample, sequenced in a study of T cells in Graves' hyperthyroidism and ophthalmopathy. TCR beta CDR3 regions were amplified from RNA. RT-PCR in the first round (using the HTBI primer set) targeted the TCR CDR3. TCRdb re-called the multiplex PCR reads through MiXCR, storing one row per CDR3 protein. Of 600,000 or so distinct CDR3 sequences detected, approximately 44% appear once; the ten largest clones hold roughly 8.2%. The sample comprised peripheral blood or thyroid tissue (not recorded which). The source of these receptors is a young woman with Graves' hyperthyroidism.

The chain combines TRBV11-2 with TRBJ1-5; D is unclear. This CDR3 spans 15 amino acids. V lost 9 bases, J lost 0 bases, and 15 bases lay in between. Germline V gene lookup returns CDR1 SGHAT and CDR2 FQNNGV. The CDR3 DNA reads TGTGCCAGTACGTTGGAGTTTTTTAGCAATCAGCCCCAGCATTTT. This sequence encodes CASTLEFFSNQPQHF.

This clonotype came up many times. This chain links TRBV5-1 with TRBJ1-1; D may be TRBD1 (5 bases). Germline lookup yields CDR1 SGHRS and CDR2 YFSETQ. The CDR3 spans 14 residues. Trimming shortened V by 1 base and J by 1 base, and 8 bases separated the two germline ends. Written as DNA, the CDR3 is TGCGCCAGCAGCTTGCACGGACAGAACACTGAAGCTTTCTTT. Amino acids: CASSLHGQNTEAFF.

Concerning this clonotype itself: A much bigger clone sits one base away, suggesting this may be a read error. The chain joins TRBV29-1 to TRBJ1-4; D not certain. The V gene lost 5 bases and the J gene lost 7 bases, with 14 bases spanning the gap. The length of the CDR3 is 13 residues. CDR1 and CDR2 from the germline V gene are SQVTM and ANQGSEA. DNA of the CDR3: TGCAGCGTTAGTCTGGGTATGGGTGAAAAACTGTTTTTT. Protein sequence: CSVSLGMGEKLFF.

This clonotype has only a few counts. This chain links TRBV24-1 with TRBJ2-7; D uncertain. Germline loops: CDR1 KGHDR, CDR2 SFDVKD. The CDR3 covers 15 residues. V was cut by 5 bases and J by 5 bases, with 18 bases left in between. The CDR3 spells CATSVCFDFVDEQYF. DNA of the CDR3: TGTGCCACCAGTGTATGTTTTGATTTTGTCGACGAGCAGTACTTC.

Details on this clonotype: The conserved phenylalanine or tryptophan normally closing the CDR3 is absent here, so this likely arose from a read error. The chain carries TRBV20-1 and TRBJ2-5, with D hard to call. Germline V gene data show CDR1 as DFQATT and CDR2 as SNEGSKA (reference sequence). The CDR3 has 10 residues. V lost 3 bases, J lost 7 bases, and 6 bases lay in between. CDR3 sequence: CSASGRTQYL. CDR3 nucleotide sequence: TGCAGTGCTAGCGGCCGGACCCAGTACCTC.

V usage is TRBV24-1 and J usage is TRBJ1-5; 8 bases align to TRBD1. Germline lookup yields CDR1 KGHDR and CDR2 SFDVKD. V trimming: 10 bases; J trimming: 6 bases; junction bases outside the gene matches: 13. The CDR3 is 15 amino acids. The CDR3 sequence: CATRDSGGTGQPQHF. CDR3 nucleotide sequence: TGTGCCACGCGGGACTCAGGGGGCACTGGTCAGCCCCAGCATTTT.

This clonotype has only a few counts. The J gene is TRBJ2-7, the V gene TRBV20-1; no clear D. The CDR3 runs to 13 residues. Trimming stripped 3 bases from V and 3 bases from J, with 12 bases between. Germline-derived CDR1 and CDR2 are DFQATT and SNEGSKA (reference sequence). CDR3 nucleotide sequence: TGCAGTGCTAGGGACGGTGGATTCTACGAGCAGTACTTC. It encodes CSARDGGFYEQYF.

Ten or more counts support this clonotype. The V call is TRBV7-9, the J call TRBJ1-5; 12 bases agree with TRBD1. The V and J ends lost 5 bases and 7 bases, in that order; junction bases with no gene match: 9. The CDR3 length is 16 residues. Germline V CDR1 and CDR2: SEHNR, FQNEAQ (reference sequence). The CDR3: CASSDRDRGREQPQHF. CDR3 nucleotides: TGTGCCAGCAGCGACCGGGACAGGGGGCGCGAACAGCCCCAGCATTTT.

The chain is built from TRBV4-3 and TRBJ2-7, with D possibly matching TRBD1 (6 bases). The germline V gene encodes CDR1 LGHNA and CDR2 YSLEER. The V end lost 5 bases, the J end lost 7 bases, and 15 bases lay between the germline ends. This CDR3 spans 13 amino acids. The CDR3 spells CASSEQGGAEQYF. The CDR3 DNA reads as TGCGCCAGCAGCGAGCAAGGGGGTGCTGAGCAGTACTTC.

This clonotype was picked up many times. This chain uses TRBV24-1 with TRBJ1-2; D remains ambiguous. The length of the CDR3 is 15 residues. Per the germline V gene, CDR1 is KGHDR and CDR2 is SFDVKD. Trimming stripped 5 bases from V and 0 bases from J, with 12 bases between. CDR3 in amino acids: CATSAANGANYGYTF. CDR3 DNA sequence: TGTGCCACCAGTGCCGCAAACGGGGCTAACTATGGCTACACCTTC.

Regarding this clonotype: Just one base apart from a much larger clone, this may be a read error. V and J are TRBV11-2 and TRBJ2-5; D call uncertain. Germline loops: CDR1 SGHAT, CDR2 FQNNGV. With 5 bases removed from V and 1 base from J, the gap between germline ends came to 8 bases. The CDR3 runs to 13 residues. In DNA form, the CDR3 reads TGTGCCAGCAGCCAGGACGTCCAAGAGACCCAGTACTTC. Its translation: CASSQDVQETQYF.

The V call is TRBV2, the J call TRBJ2-7, with D possibly matching TRBD2 (6 bases). Germline V gives CDR1 SNHLY, CDR2 FYNNEI. The CDR3 extends over 14 amino acids. Trimming removed 6 bases from V and 2 bases from J, with 14 bases in between. The CDR3 region has the DNA TGTGCCAGCAGGGTAGCGGAAGGGCCCTACGAGCAGTACTTC. It codes for CASRVAEGPYEQYF.

There are many counts of this clonotype. The rearrangement uses TRBV29-1 and TRBJ1-3, with D hard to call. The germline gives CDR1 SQVTM, CDR2 ANQGSEA. V was clipped by 4 bases and J by 4 bases, with 8 bases between them. The CDR3 length is 12 residues. CDR3 sequence: CSVAFGGNTIYF. In nucleotides, the CDR3 is TGCAGCGTTGCGTTCGGCGGAAACACCATATATTTT.